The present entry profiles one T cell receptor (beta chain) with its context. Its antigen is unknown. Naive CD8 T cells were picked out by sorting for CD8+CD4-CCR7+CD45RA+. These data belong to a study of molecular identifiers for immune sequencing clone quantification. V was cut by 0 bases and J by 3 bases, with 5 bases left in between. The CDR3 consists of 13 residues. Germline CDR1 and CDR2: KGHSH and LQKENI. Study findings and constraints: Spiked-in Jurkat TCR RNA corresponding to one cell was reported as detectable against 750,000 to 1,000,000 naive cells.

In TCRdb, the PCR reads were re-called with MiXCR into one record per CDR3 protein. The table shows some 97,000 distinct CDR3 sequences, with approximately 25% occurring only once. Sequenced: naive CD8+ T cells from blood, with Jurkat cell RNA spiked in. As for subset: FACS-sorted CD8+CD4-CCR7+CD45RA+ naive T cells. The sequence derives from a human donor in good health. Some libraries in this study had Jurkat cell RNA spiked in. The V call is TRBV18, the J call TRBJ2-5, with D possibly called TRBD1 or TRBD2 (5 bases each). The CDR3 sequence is CASSPPGEETQYF. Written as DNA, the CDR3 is TGTGCCAGCTCACCACCGGGGGAAGAGACCCAGTACTTC.